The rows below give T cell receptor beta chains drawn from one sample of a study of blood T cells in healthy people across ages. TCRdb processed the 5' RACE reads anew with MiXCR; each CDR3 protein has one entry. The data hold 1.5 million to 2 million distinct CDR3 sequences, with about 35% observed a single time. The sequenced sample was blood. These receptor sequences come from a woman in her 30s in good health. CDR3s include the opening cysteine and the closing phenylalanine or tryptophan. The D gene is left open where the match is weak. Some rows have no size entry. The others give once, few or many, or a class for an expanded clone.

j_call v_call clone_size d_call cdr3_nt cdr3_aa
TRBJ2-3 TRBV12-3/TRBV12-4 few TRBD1 TGTGCCAGCAGGTTCAGGGGGCAGAGGACAGATACGCAGTATTTT CASRFRGQRTDTQYF
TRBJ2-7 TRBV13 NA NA TGTGCCAGCAGGGACACCGCTACCTACGAGCAGTACTTC CASRDTATYEQYF
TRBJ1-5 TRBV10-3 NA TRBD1 TGTGCCATCGGGACAGGCGACAATCAGCCCCAGCATTTT CAIGTGDNQPQHF
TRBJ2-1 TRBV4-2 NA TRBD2 TGTGCCAGCAGCCAGGCCGGGACTAGTGAAGTGAATGAGCAGTTCTTC CASSQAGTSEVNEQFF
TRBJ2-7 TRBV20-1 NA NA TGCAGTGCTAGTGGCCAGGCTTCCCACGAGCAGTACTTC CSASGQASHEQYF
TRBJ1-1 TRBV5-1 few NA TGCGCCAGCAAGGCGCGGGGGATGAACACTGAAGCTTTCTTT CASKARGMNTEAFF
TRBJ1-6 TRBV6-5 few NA TGTGCCAGCAGTTACTCTATCCAGGAGAACTCACCCCTCCACTTT CASSYSIQENSPLHF
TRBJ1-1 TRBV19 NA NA TGTGCCAGTAGTCCAGGGGAGGGTGGCACTGAAGCTTTCTTT CASSPGEGGTEAFF
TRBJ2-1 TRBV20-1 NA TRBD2 TGCAGTGCTAGAGATACTAGTAGCGGGAGGTACAATGAGCAGTTCTTC CSARDTSSGRYNEQFF
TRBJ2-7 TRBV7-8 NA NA TGTGCCAGCAGCTTAAGGCGGGTCTCTAACTACGAGCAGTACTTC CASSLRRVSNYEQYF
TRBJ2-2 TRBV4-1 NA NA TGCGCCAGCAGCCAAGTAGGGCATGGCGTGGACCCCGGGGAGCTGTTTTTT CASSQVGHGVDPGELFF
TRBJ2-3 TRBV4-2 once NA TGTGCCAGCAGCCAAGTTTATCAGGACCCAGATACGCAGTATTTT CASSQVYQDPDTQYF
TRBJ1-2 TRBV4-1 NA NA TGCGTCAGCAGCTCGAAGGGGCTAAGCGGCTACACCTTC CVSSSKGLSGYTF
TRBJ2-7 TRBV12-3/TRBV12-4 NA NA TGCGCCAGCAGTAGGTACGCCTACGAGCAGTACTTC CASSRYAYEQYF
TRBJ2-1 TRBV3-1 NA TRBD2 TGTGCCAGCAGCCAGGAAGGTGGACTAGCGGATGGAAGCTACAATGAGCAGTTCTTC CASSQEGGLADGSYNEQFF
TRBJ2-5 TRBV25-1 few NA TGTGCCAGCAGCTACGGACTAATCTCAGAGACCCAGTACTTC CASSYGLISETQYF
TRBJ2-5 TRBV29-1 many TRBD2 TGCAGCGTTGTGCCAAGCGGGGGGGTCGCTCAAGAGACCCAGTACTTC CSVVPSGGVAQETQYF
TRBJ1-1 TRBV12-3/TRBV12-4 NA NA TGTGCCAGCAGTGAGCACGAACTTATGAACACTGAAGCTTTCTTT CASSEHELMNTEAFF
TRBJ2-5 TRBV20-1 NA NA TGCAGTGCCCTCGAGCGGGAGACCCAGTACTTC CSALERETQYF
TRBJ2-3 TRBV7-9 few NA TGTGCCAGCAGCTTGAGGCGCATCCCTGAGAGCACAGATACGCAGTATTTT CASSLRRIPESTDTQYF
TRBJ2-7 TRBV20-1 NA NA TGCAGTGCTAGAGATCGCCTAATAAACTACGAGCAGTACTTC CSARDRLINYEQYF
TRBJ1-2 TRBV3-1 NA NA TGTGCCAGCAGCCAGCGAAGGATCTGGGATCGCACCTTC CASSQRRIWDRTF
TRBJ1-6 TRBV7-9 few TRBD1 TGTGCCGCAACCGGGACAGCTAATTCACCCCTCCACTTT CAATGTANSPLHF
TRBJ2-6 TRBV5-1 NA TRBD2 TGCGCCAGCAGCTTTAGGGAGGGAGCTGGGGCCAACGTCCTGACTTTC CASSFREGAGANVLTF
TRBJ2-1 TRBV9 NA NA TGTGCCAGCAGCGTAGGGGGGGACGGGTACAATGAGCAGTTCTTC CASSVGGDGYNEQFF
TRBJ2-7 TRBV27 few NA TGTGCCAGCAGTCCCCTCATGGGAGTGGGCGAGCAGTACTTC CASSPLMGVGEQYF
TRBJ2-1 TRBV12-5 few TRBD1 TGTGCTAGTGCTCCCCCCGAGGGACAGGACTGGGACAATGAGCAGTTCTTC CASAPPEGQDWDNEQFF
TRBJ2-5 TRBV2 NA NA TGTGCCAGCAGTGATATTCCTCGGACAGTCCAAGAGACCCAGTACTTC CASSDIPRTVQETQYF
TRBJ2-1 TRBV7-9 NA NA TGTGCCAGCAGCTTAGAGGTTTTGGGGGCAGCGCCCGTCTACAATGAGCAGTTCTTC CASSLEVLGAAPVYNEQFF
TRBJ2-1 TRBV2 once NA TGTGCCAGCAGTGAAGTAGGACTACCTGAGCAGTTCTTC CASSEVGLPEQFF
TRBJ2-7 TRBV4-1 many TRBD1 TGCGCCAGCAGCCCAACAGGGGCTAAGGGCTCCTACGAGCAGTACTTC CASSPTGAKGSYEQYF
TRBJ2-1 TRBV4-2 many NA TGTGCCAGCAGCCAAGAAAGGTCACAGTGGAATGAGCAGTTCTTC CASSQERSQWNEQFF
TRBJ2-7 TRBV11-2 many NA TGTGCCAGCAGCACTGGTCCCCTCGAGCAGTACTTC CASSTGPLEQYF
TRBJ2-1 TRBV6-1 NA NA TGTGCCAGCAGTGAACAGCCCTTACGGGAGTTCAACAATGAGCAGTTCTTC CASSEQPLREFNNEQFF
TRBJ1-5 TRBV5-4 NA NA TGTGCCAGCAGTGGGACGGAAGACAATCAGCCCCAGCATTTT CASSGTEDNQPQHF
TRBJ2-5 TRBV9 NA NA TGTGCCAGCAGCGAAGCCTTCCTAGTGGAAGAGACCCAGTACTTC CASSEAFLVEETQYF
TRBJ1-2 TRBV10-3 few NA TGTGCCATCAGTGAAATTCAGCAACATGGCTACACCTTC CAISEIQQHGYTF
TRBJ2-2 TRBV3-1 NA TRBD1 TGTGCCAGCTGCTGCGGGACAGGGAACACCGGGGAGCTGTTTTTT CASCCGTGNTGELFF
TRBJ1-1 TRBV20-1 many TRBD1 TGCAGTGCTAGTACAGGGGGCGTTGAAGCTTTCTTT CSASTGGVEAFF
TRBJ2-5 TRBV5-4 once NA TGTGCCAGCAGTCCCCAGGGGGGCCGGGGGACCCAGTACTTC CASSPQGGRGTQYF
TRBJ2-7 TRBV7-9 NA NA TGTGCCAGCAGCCACCTAGAAATCCCGGGAACTTACGAGCAGTACTTC CASSHLEIPGTYEQYF
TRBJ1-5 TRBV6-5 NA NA TGTGCCAGCAGTTACTCGGGAATCCATAAACGCAATCAGCCCCAGCATTTT CASSYSGIHKRNQPQHF
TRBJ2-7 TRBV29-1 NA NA TGCAGCGTTGCGCCCGGGATAGGTCGGGTATCCGAGCAGTACTTC CSVAPGIGRVSEQYF
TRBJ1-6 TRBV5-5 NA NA TGTGCCAGCAGCTTGGTTGGGAAGTGGGATTCACCCCTCCACTTT CASSLVGKWDSPLHF
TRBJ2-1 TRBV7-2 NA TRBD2 TGTGCCAGCAGCTTTCTAGCGGGGGTCCATGAGCAGTTCTTC CASSFLAGVHEQFF
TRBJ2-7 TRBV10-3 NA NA TGTGCCATCAGCAGTGGGACTGACAGGGTCGAGCAGTACTTC CAISSGTDRVEQYF
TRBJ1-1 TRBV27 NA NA TGTGCCAGCAGTTTAATACAGGGTGGCACTGAAGCTTTCTTT CASSLIQGGTEAFF
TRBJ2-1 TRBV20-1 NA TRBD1 TGCAGTGCACTGACAGGGAACAATGAGCAGTTCTTC CSALTGNNEQFF
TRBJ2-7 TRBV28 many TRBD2 TGTGCCAGCAGTTTTCCCAGCGGGATATCGTACGAGCAGTACTTC CASSFPSGISYEQYF
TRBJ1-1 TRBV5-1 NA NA TGCGCCAGCAGCTTTGCGGGGGTGGGGAACACTGAAGCTTTCTTT CASSFAGVGNTEAFF
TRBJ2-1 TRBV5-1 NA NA TGCGCCAGCAGCTTGGACAGGGTTCGGGACAATGAGCAGTTCTTC CASSLDRVRDNEQFF
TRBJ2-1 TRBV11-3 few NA TGTGCCAGCAGCTTAACTAGTATCAATGAGCAGTTCTTC CASSLTSINEQFF